The source of this T cell receptor (beta chain) is a study of glioma-infiltrating T cells after dendritic cell vaccination. On the study more broadly: Dendritic cell vaccination trial patients had either newly diagnosed or recurrent glioblastoma.

The ends were cut back, 4 bases at V and 8 bases at J, with 15 bases in the middle. This CDR3 spans 14 amino acids. CDR1 and CDR2 from the germline V gene are SGDLS and YYNGEE. This sample's time point: after dendritic cell vaccination, including at tumor progression/relapse. The assay was immunoSEQ multiplex PCR, and TCRdb's table has in-frame clones only and misses some. The sample includes 99,000 or so clones, 80% of them seen just once. The sample was blood, taken after dendritic cell vaccination. The rearrangement links TRBV9 to TRBJ1-4, with D unresolved. The sequence came from a human donor with glioblastoma. The CDR3, as DNA: TGTGCCAGCAGCCCTGGAGAGGGTAACGAAAAACTGTTTTTT. Translation gives CASSPGEGNEKLFF.